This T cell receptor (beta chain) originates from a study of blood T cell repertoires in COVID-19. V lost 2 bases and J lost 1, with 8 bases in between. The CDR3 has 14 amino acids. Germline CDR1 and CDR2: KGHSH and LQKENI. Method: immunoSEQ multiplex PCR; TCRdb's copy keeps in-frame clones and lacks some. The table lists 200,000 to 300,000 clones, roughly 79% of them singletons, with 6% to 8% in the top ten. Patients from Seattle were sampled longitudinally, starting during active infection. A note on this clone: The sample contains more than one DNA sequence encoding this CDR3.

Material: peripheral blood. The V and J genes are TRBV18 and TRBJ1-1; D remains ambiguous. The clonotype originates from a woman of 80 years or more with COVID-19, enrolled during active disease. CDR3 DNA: TGTGCCAGCTCACCAGGTCAACAGAACACTGAAGCTTTCTTT. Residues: CASSPGQQNTEAFF.